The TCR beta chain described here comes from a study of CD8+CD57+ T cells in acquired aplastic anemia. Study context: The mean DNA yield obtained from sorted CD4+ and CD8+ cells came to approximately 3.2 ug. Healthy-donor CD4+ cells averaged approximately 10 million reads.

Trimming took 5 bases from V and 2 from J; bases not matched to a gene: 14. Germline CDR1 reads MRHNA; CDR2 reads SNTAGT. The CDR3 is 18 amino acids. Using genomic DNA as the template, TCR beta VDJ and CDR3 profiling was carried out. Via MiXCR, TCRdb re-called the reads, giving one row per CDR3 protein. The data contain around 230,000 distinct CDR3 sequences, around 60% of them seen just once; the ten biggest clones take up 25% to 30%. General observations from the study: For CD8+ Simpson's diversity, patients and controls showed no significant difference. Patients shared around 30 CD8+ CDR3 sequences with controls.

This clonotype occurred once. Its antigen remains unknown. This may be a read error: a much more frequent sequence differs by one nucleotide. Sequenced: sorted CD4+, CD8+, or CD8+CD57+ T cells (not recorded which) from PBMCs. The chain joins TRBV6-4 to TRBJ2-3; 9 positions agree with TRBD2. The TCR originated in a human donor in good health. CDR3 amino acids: CASSCSIGVAGDTDTQYF. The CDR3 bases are TGTGCCAGCAGTTGCTCGATTGGCGTAGCGGGGGACACAGATACGCAGTATTTT.